This TCR beta chain was recorded in a study of long-term antiretroviral therapy in people with HIV (dated by TCRdb to between 2021 and 2024). In terms of the full investigation: Collection of the earliest samples took place about a decade ahead of the 2015 WHO recommendation for immediate ART, at a time when ART was typically delayed until CD4 counts fell. No cross-contamination during QIAcube processing turned up in test extractions that ran a monoclonal T-cell line alongside 33 polyclonal samples. Of the 30 participants with HIV, ten to eleven were female. A retrospective serial study tested whether changes in peripheral blood TRB repertoire composition and diversity were associated with ART initiation and durable HIV suppression. A total of 150 to 200 cryopreserved PBMC samples were contributed to the cohort by 30 adults with confirmed HIV infection, with samples collected serially over a mean of roughly six years (range 1-12). Broader findings and caveats from the paper: Because PBMC availability was limited, only the TCR beta chain was sequenced, with no alpha chain pairing. A significant increase in TRB diversity was found to be associated with ART initiation, although TRB diversity was observed to remain significantly below that of transplant donor controls even after long-term ART. Samples dated from the mid-2000s to the late 2010s, and the ART regimens used may be less effective than current ones. Inferences about post-ART repertoire changes are limited because no data were available on ART adherence, viral resistance or therapy changes. Expanded TRB clones identified before ART initiation dominated the repertoire at all time points, although this dominance fluctuated and declined in many PLHIV after ART. Because pre-ART samples had limited cell numbers, profiling was done on unsorted PBMC rather than on sorted CD4+ and CD8+ T cells. HIV repertoires had narrower CDR3 length ranges than controls, and the network structure suggested an antigen-experienced repertoire that shifted only slightly toward naive after ART.

In the germline V gene, CDR1 corresponds to SGHVS and CDR2 to FQNEAQ. V is shortened by 5 bases, J by 3 bases, and the region joining them spans 19 bases. Taken from cysteine to phenylalanine, the CDR3 has 16 residues. The sequence is cut down to CDR3 DNA, 48 bases in frame from base 1. The immunoSEQ hsTCRB v3.0 assay was used at survey level resolution to sequence the TRB variable region. TRB sequencing targeted a depth of about 40,000-55,000 T-cell genomes per sample. Pooled TRB libraries were sequenced on an Illumina MiSeq with a v3 150-cycle kit. Per the original workflow: Repertoire analysis ran in R within a reproducible Nextflow workflow covering QC, data transformation and analysis. LymphoSeq2, an R package for exploring AIRR-Seq data, was used to implement the custom analyses. Several samples that yielded fewer than 5000 total TRB sequences were excluded, so that around 190 HIV repertoires were analyzed. Of the roughly 180 retained HIV repertoires, under 65 were collected before and around 130 after ART initiation. Repertoires were downsampled to 5000 TRB nucleotide sequences, with summary statistics averaged over 100 downsampling iterations. Only TRB sequences with CDR3 regions of at least seven amino acids were retained for analysis. Two measures captured diversity: a Shannon entropy-derived clonality score and the Gini coefficient. In the repertoire networks, any two of the top 5000 CDR3 amino acid sequences were connected whenever the two sequences differed by an edit distance of one. Antigen specificity groups and MHC restriction were predicted for TRB CDR3 amino acid sequences with GLIPH2. To flag known CMV, EBV, HIV or tissue antigen associations, CDR3 amino acid sequences were matched against VDJdb and McPAS-TCR. Pre-ART, post-ART and control groups were compared with Wilcoxon signed-rank tests and Holm-Bonferroni correction. TCRdb mirrors the immuneACCESS table, restricted to in-frame sequences. Some clones are absent from its copies; in checked studies, under half trace to an unresolved V gene, and the reason for the others is unknown. The V and J calls and clone size were taken over from that table, and D and trimming were inferred from the DNA. For this sample there are 15,000 or so clones; about nine tenths appear just once. Around 20% of the sample goes to the ten largest clones.

Participants were included only if at least one PBMC sample before ART initiation and at least two post-ART samples were available. Treatment was received in the United States of America by all participants with HIV. Cryopreserved samples of about 0.9-11 million PBMC were thawed and washed before DNA extraction. At the time of the earliest PBMC sample, participants with HIV were aged between about 23 and 54 years. PBMC samples from each participant spanned 1-4 timepoints before ART initiation and 2-8 timepoints after ART initiation, with a median of 7 samples. For every participant, serial HIV viral load, CD4+ T-cell count, ART history and demographic data were obtained. A Qiagen kit on a QIAcube was used to extract genomic DNA from unsorted PBMC, with samples processed in batches of 12. Comments on this clone: The specificity of this receptor is unknown. The record has no base qualities; no much larger clone is one base away.

The origin of this receptor is a woman in her thirties or forties with HIV. The rearranged chain carries TRBV7-8 and TRBJ1-2; a weak D assignment points to TRBD1 (6 bases agree). The material was unsorted PBMCs, obtained 2.1 years after starting antiretroviral therapy. The bases are TGTGCCAGCAGCCCCGAAGTGGGGGGGCCATACTATGGCTACACCTTC. Its product reads: CASSPEVGGPYYGYTF. The entire variable domain, with the stretches around the CDR3 drawn from the reference TRBV7-8 and TRBJ1-2 proteins, is GAGVSQSPRYKVAKRGQDVALRCDPISGHVSLFWYQQALGQGPEFLTYFQNEAQLDKSGLPSDRFFAERPEGSVSTLKIQRTQQEDSAVYLCASSPEVGGPYYGYTFGSGTRLTVV.